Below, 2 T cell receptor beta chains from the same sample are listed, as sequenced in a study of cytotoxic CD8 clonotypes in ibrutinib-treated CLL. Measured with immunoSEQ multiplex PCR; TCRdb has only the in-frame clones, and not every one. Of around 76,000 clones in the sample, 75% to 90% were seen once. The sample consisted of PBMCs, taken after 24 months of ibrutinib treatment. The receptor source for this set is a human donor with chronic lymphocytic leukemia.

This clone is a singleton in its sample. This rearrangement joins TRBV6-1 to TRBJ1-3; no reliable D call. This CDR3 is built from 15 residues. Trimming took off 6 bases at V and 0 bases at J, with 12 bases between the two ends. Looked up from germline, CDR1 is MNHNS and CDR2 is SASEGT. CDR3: CASRNGGFSGNTIYF. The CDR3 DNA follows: TGTGCCAGCAGGAATGGAGGGTTCTCTGGAAACACCATATATTTT.

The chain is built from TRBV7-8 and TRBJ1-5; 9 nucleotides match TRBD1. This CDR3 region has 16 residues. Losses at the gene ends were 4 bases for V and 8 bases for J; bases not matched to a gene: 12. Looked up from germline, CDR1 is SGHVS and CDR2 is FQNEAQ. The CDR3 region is CASSYGTGWLREPQHF. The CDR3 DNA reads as TGTGCCAGCAGCTACGGGACAGGGTGGCTTCGGGAGCCCCAGCATTTT.